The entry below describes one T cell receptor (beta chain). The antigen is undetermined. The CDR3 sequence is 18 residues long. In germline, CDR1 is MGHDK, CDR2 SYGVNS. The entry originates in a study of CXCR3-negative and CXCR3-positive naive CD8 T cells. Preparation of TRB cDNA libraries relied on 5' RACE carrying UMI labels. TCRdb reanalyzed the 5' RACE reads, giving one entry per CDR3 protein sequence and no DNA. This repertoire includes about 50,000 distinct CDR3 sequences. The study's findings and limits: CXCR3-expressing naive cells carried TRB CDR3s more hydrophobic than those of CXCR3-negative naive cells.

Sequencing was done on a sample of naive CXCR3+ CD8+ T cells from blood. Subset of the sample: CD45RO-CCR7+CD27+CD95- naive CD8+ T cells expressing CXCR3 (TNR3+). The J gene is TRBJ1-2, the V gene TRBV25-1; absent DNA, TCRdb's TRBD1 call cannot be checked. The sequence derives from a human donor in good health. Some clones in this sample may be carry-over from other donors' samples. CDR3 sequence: CASEPAFIRQAGYYGYTF.